Listed here is a single T cell receptor beta chain. V was pared by 4 bases and J by 7 bases, with 11 bases between. This CDR3 has 13 amino acids. Germline V gene data show CDR1 as SGHRS and CDR2 as YFSETQ. Original methodology: The authors estimated nucleated cell counts from reference gene primer amplification. Clones were sequenced by immunoSEQ multiplex PCR, and TCRdb holds only the in-frame ones, with some missing. That table supplies the V and J calls and clone size; D and trimming were determined from the DNA. The table records about 50,000 clones, around 86% of them present only once. These data belong to a study of blood T cell repertoires in COVID-19.

The chain carries TRBV5-1 and TRBJ2-2, with D possibly being TRBD2 (6 bases). The sequence was collected from an elderly woman with COVID-19, enrolled during active disease. Sequencing was done on a sample of peripheral blood. The CDR3 region has the DNA TGCGCCAGCAGCACAGAGGGACTCGGGGAGCTGTTTTTT. Protein sequence: CASSTEGLGELFF. Complete variable domain (other parts from reference TRBV5-1 and TRBJ2-2): KAGVTQTPRYLIKTRGQQVTLSCSPISGHRSVSWYQQTPGQGLQFLFEYFSETQRNKGNFPGRFSGRQFSNSRSEMNVSTLELGDSALYLCASSTEGLGELFFGEGSRLTVL.